Listed here are 28 T cell receptor beta chains from one sample, sequenced in a study of vaccination and CD4 T cells after COVID-19 (dated by TCRdb to 2021 to 2024). The receptor library was made with PCR. The run used an Illumina iSeq 100. TCRdb reanalyzed the raw reads on its own, using fastp at Q25 for trimming and MiXCR for clone calling, and kept in-frame beta chains. Duplicate CDR3 protein sequences are folded into a single record with the most common DNA and genes. This sample is represented by about 40,000 distinct CDR3 sequences; about 34% of them were singletons. Roughly 6% of the sample belongs to the ten largest clones. The sample's time point label, in plain terms: late sampling 161 to 241 days after vaccination in a few convalescent patients. The input for sequencing was CD4+ T cells from blood, taken about 7 months after SARS-CoV-2 vaccination. The receptors here all came from a human donor who had recovered from COVID-19.

The chain employs TRBV6-1 and TRBJ2-7, with no clear D. This CDR3 is built from 13 residues. Germline CDR1 MNHNS, CDR2 SASEGT. The germline V and J ends were trimmed by 1 base and 3 bases, with 7 bases remaining between them. The CDR3 nucleotides read TGTGCCAGCAGTGAAGAAGTTATCTACGAGCAGTACTTC. Its translation is CASSEEVIYEQYF.

There are a few counts of this clonotype. The DNA is omitted, as the CDR3 cannot be located on it reliably, and the CDR3 follows TCRdb's listing. This sequence joins TRBV7-9 and TRBJ1-6; TRBD1 reflects the table's D call only, with no check against the DNA. The germline gives CDR1 SEHNR, CDR2 FQNEAQ (reference sequence). The CDR3 has 17 residues if both end residues are counted. CDR3 region: CASSFGPGEAYNSPLHF.

This chain links TRBV6-1 with TRBJ2-2, with 9 positions matching TRBD1. Germline CDR1 and CDR2: MNHNS and SASEGT. The CDR3 has 14 amino acids. The V gene end was trimmed by 6 bases and the J gene end by 3 bases; junction bases not matched to a gene: 2. The CDR3 protein is CASRGQGYTGELFF. CDR3 DNA sequence: TGTGCCAGCAGGGGACAGGGATACACCGGGGAGCTGTTTTTT.

Only a few counts were recorded for this clonotype. V and J are TRBV4-1 and TRBJ1-2; D ambiguous. Germline V gene sequence: CDR1 MGHRA, CDR2 YSYEKL. This CDR3 is 12 amino acids long. The V and J ends lost 2 bases and 1 base respectively, with 2 bases between them. The CDR3 sequence: CASSQNNYGYTF. The CDR3 DNA reads as TGCGCCAGCAGCCAAAATAACTATGGCTACACCTTC.

The chain uses TRBV2 and TRBJ1-1; D gene ambiguous. This CDR3 contains 13 residues. The V gene lost 2 bases and the J gene lost 7 bases, with 11 bases spanning the gap. Germline V gives CDR1 SNHLY, CDR2 FYNNEI. CDR3 nucleotide sequence: TGTGCCAGCAGTGAATTAGGTGAGGTTGAAGCTTTCTTT. This codes for CASSELGEVEAFF.

The V gene is TRBV29-1, the J gene TRBJ2-7, with D hard to call. This CDR3 comprises 13 residues. Per the germline V gene, CDR1 is SQVTM and CDR2 is ANQGSEA. Trimming pared 0 bases from V and 0 bases from J, leaving 6 bases between. CDR3 in amino acids: CSVEETASYEQYF. The DNA for the CDR3 is TGCAGCGTTGAAGAGACGGCCTCCTACGAGCAGTACTTC.

In this sample, this clonotype turned up a few times. The chain links TRBV20-1 to TRBJ2-7; 9 nucleotides agree with TRBD2. Looked up from germline, CDR1 is DFQATT and CDR2 is SNEGSKA (reference sequence). This CDR3 contains 17 residues. The J segment lost 4 bases and the V segment lost 3 bases, leaving 16 bases of the junction unmatched. Here the CDR3 DNA reads TGCAGTGCTAGTGCTGCGAGTTGGGGTAGCGGGAGTTACGAGCAGTACTTC. It specifies CSASAASWGSGSYEQYF.

This clonotype was observed a few times. The chain combines TRBV10-3 with TRBJ1-2, with D possibly TRBD1 on 6 matching bases. This CDR3 spans 14 amino acids. CDR1 and CDR2 (germline): ENHRY, SYGVKD. V was pared by 5 bases and J by 4 bases, with 14 bases between. For the CDR3, the DNA is TGTGCCATCAGTACTCCGGGACACACCTATGGCTACACCTTC. As protein: CAISTPGHTYGYTF.

This clonotype has just a few counts. V and J are TRBV15 and TRBJ2-7; 10 nucleotides agree with TRBD1. With 3 bases clipped from V and 4 bases from J, the junction kept 6 bases outside the gene matches. This CDR3 is built from 15 residues. CDR1 is LNHNV and CDR2 is YYDKDF in the germline V gene (reference sequence). The CDR3, as DNA: TGTGCCACCAGCAGGGCCGGGACAGGGGTTTACGAGCAGTACTTC. Amino acid sequence: CATSRAGTGVYEQYF.

This chain links TRBV4-1 with TRBJ1-2; the D is unclear. Germline values: CDR1 MGHRA, CDR2 YSYEKL. The V gene lost 1 base and the J gene lost 7 bases, with 10 bases spanning the gap. CDR3 length: 13 residues. This CDR3 reads CASSQVPGLGYTF. For the CDR3, the DNA is TGCGCCAGCAGCCAAGTGCCGGGCCTTGGCTACACCTTC.

The V call is TRBV27, the J call TRBJ1-2; D possibly corresponds to TRBD1 (5 bases). V shed 0 bases and J shed 8 bases, with 10 bases lying between them. The germline CDR1 and CDR2 sequences are MNHEY and SMNVEV (reference sequence). There are 13 residues in the CDR3. This CDR3 is CASSLSGASGYTF. CDR3 DNA: TGTGCCAGCAGTTTATCAGGGGCTAGCGGCTACACCTTC.

V usage is TRBV2 and J usage is TRBJ2-7, with D tentatively TRBD2 (6 bases). This CDR3 is 15 amino acids long. Germline V gene sequence: CDR1 SNHLY, CDR2 FYNNEI. Trimming took off 1 base at V and 2 bases at J, with 12 bases between the two ends. CDR3 in DNA: TGTGCCAGCAGTGAAGGAGCGGGCCCCCCCTACGAGCAGTACTTC. Translating it yields CASSEGAGPPYEQYF.

Concerning this clonotype itself: One end of the junction is discordant with germline, which a read error may explain. This chain links TRBV20-1 with TRBJ1-2; TRBD1 might be the D (6 bases). CDR1 DFQATT and CDR2 SNEGSKA come from the germline V gene (reference sequence). The CDR3 is 14 amino acids. The CDR3 coding sequence is TGCAGTGCTCGAGAACAGGGTGAGGACTATGGCTACACCTTC. This sequence encodes CSAREQGEDYGYTF.

This clonotype was detected a few times. This chain links TRBV20-1 with TRBJ2-5, with 11 bases fitting TRBD1. V lost 4 bases, J lost 4 bases, and 2 bases stayed unmatched. The germline V gene has CDR1 DFQATT and CDR2 SNEGSKA (reference sequence). This CDR3 contains 13 residues. The CDR3 region is CSAKDRGRETQYF. CDR3 DNA sequence: TGCAGTGCTAAGGACAGGGGGCGAGAGACCCAGTACTTC.

This clonotype has a handful of counts. The CDR3 reads CASSEVRTIGYEQYF. CDR3 in DNA: TGTGCCAGCAGTGAAGTTCGGACGATCGGCTACGAGCAGTACTTC. The rearrangement joins TRBV6-1 to TRBJ2-7; D ambiguous. With 1 base removed from V and 3 bases from J, the gap between germline ends came to 13 bases. Germline values: CDR1 MNHNS, CDR2 SASEGT. CDR3 length: 15 amino acids.

This chain's CDR3 is CSAQLDVSPPLNEQFF. DNA for the CDR3: TGCAGTGCCCAACTTGATGTTTCGCCCCCCCTCAATGAGCAGTTCTTC. The V gene is TRBV20-1, the J gene TRBJ2-1; D call uncertain. The CDR3 covers 16 residues. Germline V gene data show CDR1 as DFQATT and CDR2 as SNEGSKA (reference sequence). The V end lost 6 bases, the J end lost 6 bases, and 24 bases lay between the germline ends.

The chain couples TRBV27 to TRBJ2-3; D is ambiguous. The CDR3 has 12 residues. CDR1 and CDR2 (germline): MNHEY, SMNVEV (reference sequence). Trimming cost V 5 bases and J 7 bases, with 10 bases left between them. Here the CDR3 reads CASSPRPNTQYF. Here the CDR3 DNA reads TGTGCCAGCAGTCCGCGTCCTAATACGCAGTATTTT.

The V gene is TRBV19, the J gene TRBJ1-6; no definite D call. Looked up from germline, CDR1 is LNHDA and CDR2 is SQIVND (reference sequence). The ends were cut back, 4 bases at V and 7 bases at J, with 8 bases in the middle. This CDR3 has 13 residues. The CDR3 region has the DNA TGTGCCAGTAGTAAGGGCAGAAATTCACCCCTCCACTTT. This translates into CASSKGRNSPLHF.

The CDR3, as DNA: TGCGCCAGCAGCCAAGAAGGAGGGGGACCCCGCGTTGGCCACGAGCAGTACTTC. Protein sequence: CASSQEGGGPRVGHEQYF. This chain uses TRBV4-1 with TRBJ2-7; D could derive from TRBD1 or TRBD2 (6 bases each). This CDR3 spans 18 amino acids. Germline assignment: CDR1 MGHRA and CDR2 YSYEKL. V was pared by 0 bases and J by 5 bases, with 23 bases between.

This clonotype was seen once. This chain joins TRBV5-1 and TRBJ2-6; D possibly corresponds to TRBD1 (6 bases). CDR3 length: 16 amino acids. Germline V gives CDR1 SGHRS, CDR2 YFSETQ. V gave up 3 bases and J gave up 0 bases, with 10 bases separating them. CDR3 region: CASSWGRSSGANVLTF. CDR3 in DNA: TGCGCCAGCAGCTGGGGGCGAAGCTCTGGGGCCAACGTCCTGACTTTC.

This clonotype was found a few times. The chain carries TRBV7-8 and TRBJ1-5; unclear D gene. Per germline, CDR1 SGHVS and CDR2 FQNEAQ. Trimming took off 5 bases at V and 7 bases at J, with 15 bases between the two ends. CDR3 size: 14 residues. The CDR3 protein is CASSLKRVGQPQHF. The CDR3 DNA sequence: TGTGCCAGCAGCCTAAAGCGTGTAGGGCAGCCCCAGCATTTT.

J is TRBJ2-1 and V is TRBV20-1; 7 bases match TRBD1. The CDR3 has 18 residues. Germline CDR1 is DFQATT and CDR2 is SNEGSKA (reference sequence). V dropped 0 bases and J dropped 0; count of bases not matched to a gene: 11. The CDR3 is CSARDDETGIRSYNEQFF. CDR3 DNA sequence: TGCAGTGCTAGAGATGACGAGACAGGGATCCGCTCCTACAATGAGCAGTTCTTC.

The J gene is TRBJ2-7, the V gene TRBV20-1; 8 positions agree with TRBD2. This CDR3 has 14 amino acids. The germline V gene has CDR1 DFQATT and CDR2 SNEGSKA (reference sequence). V dropped 3 bases and J dropped 6; count of bases not matched to a gene: 10. Written as DNA, the CDR3 is TGCAGTGCTAGGAGACTAGCGTCTCTTCGCGAGCAGTACTTC. Its protein product is CSARRLASLREQYF.

The CDR3 here is CATFASAFDKGNTEAFF. CDR3 nucleotides: TGTGCCACCTTTGCTTCGGCATTCGACAAGGGGAACACTGAAGCTTTCTTT. This sequence joins TRBV10-3 and TRBJ1-1, with no clear D. Germline V gene lookup returns CDR1 ENHRY and CDR2 SYGVKD. Trimming took off 10 bases at V and 1 base at J, with 25 bases between the two ends. The CDR3 extends over 17 amino acids.

The CDR3 DNA follows: TGTGCCAGCAGATTTAGACAGAACACAGATACGCAGTATTTT. It encodes CASRFRQNTDTQYF. This sequence joins TRBV6-1 and TRBJ2-3, with D possibly TRBD1 on 5 matching bases. CDR1 and CDR2 from the germline V gene are MNHNS and SASEGT. The germline V and J ends were trimmed by 6 bases and 2 bases, with 12 bases remaining between them. The CDR3 sequence is 14 residues long.

The chain links TRBV10-3 to TRBJ2-3; no firm D call. V was pared by 6 bases and J by 6 bases, with 7 bases between. This CDR3 comprises 11 residues. Germline lookup yields CDR1 ENHRY and CDR2 SYGVKD. CDR3 coding DNA: TGTGCCATCAGATGGCAGGATACGCAGTATTTT. Its translation: CAIRWQDTQYF.

This sequence joins TRBV1 and TRBJ1-1; TRBD1, the table's D call, lacks a check against the DNA. TRBV1 is a pseudogene locus. The CDR3 has 15 residues. Written as DNA, the CDR3 is TGCACCAGCAGCCAAGATTTTACAGGGCGCACTGAAGCTTTCTTT. This codes for CTSSQDFTGRTEAFF.

The chain carries TRBV7-2 and TRBJ1-2; 7 bases map to TRBD1. J gave up 5 bases and V 6 bases, and 15 bases lay outside the gene matches. Per germline, CDR1 SGHTA and CDR2 FQGNSA. The CDR3 is 16 residues long. In nucleotides, the CDR3 is TGTGCCAGCAGTTCATATGCCGGGACAGACAGTTATGGCTACACCTTC. Encoded protein: CASSSYAGTDSYGYTF.